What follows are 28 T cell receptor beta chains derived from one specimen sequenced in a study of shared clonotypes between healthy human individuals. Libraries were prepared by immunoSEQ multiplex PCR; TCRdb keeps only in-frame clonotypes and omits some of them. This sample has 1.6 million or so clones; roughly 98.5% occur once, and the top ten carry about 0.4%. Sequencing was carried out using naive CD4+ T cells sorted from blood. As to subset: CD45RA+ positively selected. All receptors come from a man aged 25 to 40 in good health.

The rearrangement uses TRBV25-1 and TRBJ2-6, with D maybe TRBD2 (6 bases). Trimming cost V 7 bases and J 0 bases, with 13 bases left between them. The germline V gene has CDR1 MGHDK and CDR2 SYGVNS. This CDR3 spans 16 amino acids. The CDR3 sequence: CASTEVGGSGANVLTF. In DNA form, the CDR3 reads TGTGCCAGCACCGAGGTGGGGGGCTCTGGGGCCAACGTCCTGACTTTC.

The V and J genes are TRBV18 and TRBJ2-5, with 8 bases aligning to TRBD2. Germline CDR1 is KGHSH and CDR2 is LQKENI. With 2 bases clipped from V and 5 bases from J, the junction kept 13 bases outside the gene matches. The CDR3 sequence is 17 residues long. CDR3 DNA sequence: TGTGCCAGCTCACCAGCCCCCCTAGCGGGTGCATGGGAGACCCAGTACTTC. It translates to CASSPAPLAGAWETQYF. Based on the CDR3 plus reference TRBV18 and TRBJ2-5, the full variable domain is NAGVMQNPRHLVRRRGQEARLRCSPMKGHSHVYWYRQLPEEGLKFMVYLQKENIIDESGMPKERFSAEFPKEGPSILRIQQVVRGDSAAYFCASSPAPLAGAWETQYFGPGTRLLVL.

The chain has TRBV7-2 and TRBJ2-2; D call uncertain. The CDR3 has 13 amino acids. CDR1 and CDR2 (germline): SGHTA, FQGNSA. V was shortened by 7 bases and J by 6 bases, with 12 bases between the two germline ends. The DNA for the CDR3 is TGTGCCAGCAACGTCCCCTCGGCCGGGGAGCTGTTTTTT. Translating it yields CASNVPSAGELFF.

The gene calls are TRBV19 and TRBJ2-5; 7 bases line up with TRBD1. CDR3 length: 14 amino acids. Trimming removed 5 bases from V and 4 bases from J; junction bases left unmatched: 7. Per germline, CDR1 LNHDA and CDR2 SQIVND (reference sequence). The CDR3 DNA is TGTGCCAGTAGTCGGGCAGGGGGTCCAGAGACCCAGTACTTC. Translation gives CASSRAGGPETQYF.

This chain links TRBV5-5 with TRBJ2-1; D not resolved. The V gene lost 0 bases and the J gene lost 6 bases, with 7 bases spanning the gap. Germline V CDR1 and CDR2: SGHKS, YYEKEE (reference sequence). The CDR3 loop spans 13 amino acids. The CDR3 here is CASSLARINEQFF. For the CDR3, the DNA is TGTGCCAGCAGCTTGGCGCGGATCAATGAGCAGTTCTTC.

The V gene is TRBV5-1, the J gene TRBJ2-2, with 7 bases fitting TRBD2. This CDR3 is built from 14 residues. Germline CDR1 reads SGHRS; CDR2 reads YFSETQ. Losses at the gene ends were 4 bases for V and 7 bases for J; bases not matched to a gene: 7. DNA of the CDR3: TGCGCCAGCAGCCGCCTACTAGCGAACGGGGAGCTGTTTTTT. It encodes CASSRLLANGELFF. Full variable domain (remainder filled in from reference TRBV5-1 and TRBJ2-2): KAGVTQTPRYLIKTRGQQVTLSCSPISGHRSVSWYQQTPGQGLQFLFEYFSETQRNKGNFPGRFSGRQFSNSRSEMNVSTLELGDSALYLCASSRLLANGELFFGEGSRLTVL.

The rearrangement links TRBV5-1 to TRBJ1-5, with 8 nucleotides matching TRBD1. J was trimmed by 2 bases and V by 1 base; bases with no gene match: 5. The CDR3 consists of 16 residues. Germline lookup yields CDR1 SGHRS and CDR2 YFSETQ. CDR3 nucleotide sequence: TGCGCCAGCAGCTTGTCAGGGGGCGTTGGCAATCAGCCCCAGCATTTT. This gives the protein CASSLSGGVGNQPQHF.

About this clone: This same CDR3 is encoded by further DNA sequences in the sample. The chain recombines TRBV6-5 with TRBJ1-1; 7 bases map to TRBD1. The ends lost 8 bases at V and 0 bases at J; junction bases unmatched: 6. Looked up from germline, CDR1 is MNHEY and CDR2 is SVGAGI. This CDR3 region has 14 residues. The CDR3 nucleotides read TGTGCCAGCTCGACCGGGACAGTGAACACTGAAGCTTTCTTT. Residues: CASSTGTVNTEAFF.

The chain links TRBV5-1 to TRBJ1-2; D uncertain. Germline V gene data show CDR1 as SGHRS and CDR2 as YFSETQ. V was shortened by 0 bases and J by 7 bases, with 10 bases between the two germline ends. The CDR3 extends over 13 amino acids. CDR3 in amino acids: CASSLDQIAGYTF. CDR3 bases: TGCGCCAGCAGCTTGGACCAGATAGCTGGCTACACCTTC.

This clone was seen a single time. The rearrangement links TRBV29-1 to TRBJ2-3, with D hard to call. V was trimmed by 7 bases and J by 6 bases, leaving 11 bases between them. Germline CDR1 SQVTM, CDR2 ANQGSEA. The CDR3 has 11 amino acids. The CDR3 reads CSGQKSDTQYF. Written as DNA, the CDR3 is TGCAGCGGCCAAAAATCGGATACGCAGTATTTT.

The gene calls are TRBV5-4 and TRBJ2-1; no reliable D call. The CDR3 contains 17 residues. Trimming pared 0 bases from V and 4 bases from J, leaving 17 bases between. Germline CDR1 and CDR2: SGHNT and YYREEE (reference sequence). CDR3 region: CASSLGPNALRYNEQFF. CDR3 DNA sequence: TGTGCCAGCAGCTTGGGTCCCAACGCCTTACGATACAATGAGCAGTTCTTC.

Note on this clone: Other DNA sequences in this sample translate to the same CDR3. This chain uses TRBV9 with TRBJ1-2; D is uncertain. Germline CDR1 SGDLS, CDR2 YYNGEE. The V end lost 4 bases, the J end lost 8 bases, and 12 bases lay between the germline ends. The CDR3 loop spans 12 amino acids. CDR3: CASSPPGGGYTF. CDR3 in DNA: TGTGCCAGCAGCCCCCCGGGAGGAGGCTACACCTTC.

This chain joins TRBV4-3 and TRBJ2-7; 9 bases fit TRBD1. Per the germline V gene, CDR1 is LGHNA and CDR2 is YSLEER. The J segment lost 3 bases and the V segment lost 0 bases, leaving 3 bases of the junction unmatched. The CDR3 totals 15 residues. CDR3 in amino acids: CASSQDGTGNYEQYF. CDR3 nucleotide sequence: TGCGCCAGCAGCCAAGATGGGACAGGGAACTACGAGCAGTACTTC.

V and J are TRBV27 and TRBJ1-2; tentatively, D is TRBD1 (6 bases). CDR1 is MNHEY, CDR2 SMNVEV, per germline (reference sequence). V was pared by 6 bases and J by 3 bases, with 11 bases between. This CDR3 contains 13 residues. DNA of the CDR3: TGTGCCAGCAGGAGGGGGGCTGACTATGGCTACACCTTC. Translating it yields CASRRGADYGYTF.

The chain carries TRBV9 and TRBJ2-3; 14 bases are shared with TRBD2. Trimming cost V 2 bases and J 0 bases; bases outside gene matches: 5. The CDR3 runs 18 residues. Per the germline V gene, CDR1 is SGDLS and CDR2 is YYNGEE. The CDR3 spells CASSVGTSGSWSTDTQYF. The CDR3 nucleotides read TGTGCCAGCAGCGTCGGGACTAGCGGGAGCTGGAGCACAGATACGCAGTATTTT. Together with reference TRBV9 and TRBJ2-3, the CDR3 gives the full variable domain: DSGVTQTPKHLITATGQRVTLRCSPRSGDLSVYWYQQSLDQGLQFLIQYYNGEERAKGNILERFSAQQFPDLHSELNLSSLELGDSALYFCASSVGTSGSWSTDTQYFGPGTRLTVL.

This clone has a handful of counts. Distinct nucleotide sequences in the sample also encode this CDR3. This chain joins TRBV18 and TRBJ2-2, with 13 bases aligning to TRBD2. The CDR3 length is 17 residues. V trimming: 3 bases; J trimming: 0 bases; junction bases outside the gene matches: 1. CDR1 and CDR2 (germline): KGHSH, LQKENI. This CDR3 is CASSPGLAGTNTGELFF. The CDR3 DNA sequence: TGTGCCAGCTCACCGGGACTAGCGGGGACGAACACCGGGGAGCTGTTTTTT.

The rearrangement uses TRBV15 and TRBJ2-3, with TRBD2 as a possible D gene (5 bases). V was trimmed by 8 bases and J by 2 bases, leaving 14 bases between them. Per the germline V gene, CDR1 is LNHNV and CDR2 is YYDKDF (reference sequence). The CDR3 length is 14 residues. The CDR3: CATLVGDATDTQYF. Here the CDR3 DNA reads TGTGCCACCTTAGTGGGAGATGCCACAGATACGCAGTATTTT. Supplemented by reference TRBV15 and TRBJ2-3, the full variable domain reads DAMVIQNPRYQVTQFGKPVTLSCSQTLNHNVMYWYQQKSSQAPKLLFHYYDKDFNNEADTPDNFQSRRPNTSFCFLDIRSPGLGDTAMYLCATLVGDATDTQYFGPGTRLTVL.

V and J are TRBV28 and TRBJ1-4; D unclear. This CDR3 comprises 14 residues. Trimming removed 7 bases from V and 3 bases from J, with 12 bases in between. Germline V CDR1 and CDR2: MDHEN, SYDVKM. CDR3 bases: TGTGCCAGCATCCCGGGAGGGTCTAATGAAAAACTGTTTTTT. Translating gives CASIPGGSNEKLFF.

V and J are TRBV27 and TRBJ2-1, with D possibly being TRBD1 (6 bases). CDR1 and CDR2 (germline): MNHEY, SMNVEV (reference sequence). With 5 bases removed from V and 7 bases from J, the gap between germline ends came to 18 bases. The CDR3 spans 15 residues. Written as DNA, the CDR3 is TGTGCCAGCAGTACCCGACGGAACAGGGTAAATGAGCAGTTCTTC. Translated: CASSTRRNRVNEQFF.

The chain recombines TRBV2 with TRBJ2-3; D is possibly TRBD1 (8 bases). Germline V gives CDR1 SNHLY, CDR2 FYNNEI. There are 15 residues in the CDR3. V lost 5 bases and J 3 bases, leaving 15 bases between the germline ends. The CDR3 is CASSRGQGGTDTQYF. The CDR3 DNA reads TGTGCCAGCAGTCGCGGACAGGGAGGGACAGATACGCAGTATTTT. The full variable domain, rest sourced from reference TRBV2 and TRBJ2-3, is EPEVTQTPSHQVTQMGQEVILRCVPISNHLYFYWYRQILGQKVEFLVSFYNNEISEKSEIFDDQFSVERPDGSNFTLKIRSTKLEDSAMYFCASSRGQGGTDTQYFGPGTRLTVL.

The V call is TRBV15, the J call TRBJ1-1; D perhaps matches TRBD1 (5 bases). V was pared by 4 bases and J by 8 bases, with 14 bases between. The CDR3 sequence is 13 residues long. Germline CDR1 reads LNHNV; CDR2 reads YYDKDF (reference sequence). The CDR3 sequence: CATSMSPQGEAFF. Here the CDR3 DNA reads TGTGCCACCAGCATGTCCCCTCAGGGAGAAGCTTTCTTT.

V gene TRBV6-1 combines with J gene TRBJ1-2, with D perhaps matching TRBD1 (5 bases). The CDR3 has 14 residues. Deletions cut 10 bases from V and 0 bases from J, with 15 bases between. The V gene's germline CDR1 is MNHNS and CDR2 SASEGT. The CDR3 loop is CATHRDPANYGYTF. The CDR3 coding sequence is TGTGCCACACACCGGGACCCAGCTAACTATGGCTACACCTTC.

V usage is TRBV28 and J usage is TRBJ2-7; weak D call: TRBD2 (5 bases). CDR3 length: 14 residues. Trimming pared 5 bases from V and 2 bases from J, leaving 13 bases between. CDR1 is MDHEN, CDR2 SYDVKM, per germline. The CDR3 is CASSPAGSTYEQYF. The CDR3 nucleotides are TGTGCCAGCAGTCCAGCTGGGAGCACCTACGAGCAGTACTTC.

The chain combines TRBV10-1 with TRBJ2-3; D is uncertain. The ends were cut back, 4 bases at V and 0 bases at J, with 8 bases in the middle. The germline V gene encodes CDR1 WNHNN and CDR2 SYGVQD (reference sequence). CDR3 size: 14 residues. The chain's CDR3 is CASSGRMSTDTQYF. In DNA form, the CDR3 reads TGCGCCAGCAGTGGACGCATGAGCACAGATACGCAGTATTTT.

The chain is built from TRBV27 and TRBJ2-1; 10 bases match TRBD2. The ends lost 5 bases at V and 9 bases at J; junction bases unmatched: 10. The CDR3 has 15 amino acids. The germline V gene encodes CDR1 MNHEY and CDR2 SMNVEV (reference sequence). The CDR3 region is CASSLAGVPSGEQFF. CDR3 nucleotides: TGTGCCAGCAGTCTAGCGGGGGTTCCGTCTGGTGAGCAGTTCTTC.

The CDR3 loop reads CASSPLGAGTGELFF. The CDR3 bases are TGTGCCAGCAGCCCCCTGGGGGCGGGCACCGGGGAGCTGTTTTTT. The chain uses TRBV7-7 and TRBJ2-2, with D possibly matching TRBD1 (6 bases). CDR1 is SSHAT and CDR2 is FNYEAQ in the germline V gene (reference sequence). The germline V and J ends were trimmed by 5 bases and 4 bases, with 14 bases remaining between them. This CDR3 has 15 residues.

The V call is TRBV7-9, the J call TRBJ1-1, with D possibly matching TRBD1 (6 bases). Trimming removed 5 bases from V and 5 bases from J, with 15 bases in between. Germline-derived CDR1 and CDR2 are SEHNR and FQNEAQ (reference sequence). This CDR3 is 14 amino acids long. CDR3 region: CASSNQQGGTEAFF. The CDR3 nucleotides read TGTGCCAGCAGCAACCAACAGGGAGGGACTGAAGCTTTCTTT.

The CDR3: CATGGMTTYEQYF. The CDR3 DNA reads as TGTGCCACGGGAGGTATGACCACCTACGAGCAGTACTTC. The chain has TRBV19 and TRBJ2-7; 7 bases are shared with TRBD2. The trim removed 10 bases at V and 2 bases at J, leaving 8 bases unmatched. Germline V CDR1 and CDR2: LNHDA, SQIVND (reference sequence). There are 13 residues in the CDR3. The whole variable domain, remainder taken from reference TRBV19 and TRBJ2-7, is DGGITQSPKYLFRKEGQNVTLSCEQNLNHDAMYWYRQDPGQGLRLIYYSQIVNDFQKGDIAEGYSVSREKKESFPLTVTSAQKNPTAFYLCATGGMTTYEQYFGPGTRLTVT.